The rows below give T cell receptor beta chains drawn from one sample of a study of beta chain features in type 1 diabetes. Repertoires were generated with immunoSEQ multiplex PCR, while TCRdb's copy carries only in-frame clones and drops some. The sample has 200,000 to 250,000 clones; 14% are singletons. The sample was naive CD4+ T cells from blood. These receptors originate from a woman aged 40-49 years in good health. CDR3s include the opening cysteine and the closing phenylalanine or tryptophan. The D gene is left open where the match is weak. Some rows have no size entry. The others give once, few or many, or a class for an expanded clone.

J	D	V	size	DNA	CDR3
TRBJ2-2	NA	TRBV11-3	few	TGTGCCAGCAGCCCCGAGGGGCGGGGGCACACCGGGGAGCTGTTTTTT	CASSPEGRGHTGELFF
TRBJ1-2	TRBD1	TRBV7-9	NA	TGTGCCAGCAGCTTAACAGGGGGATATGGCTACACCTTC	CASSLTGGYGYTF
TRBJ1-1	NA	TRBV7-9	few	TGTGCCAGCAGAAAAAGTGATCTCGGCACTGAAGCTTTCTTT	CASRKSDLGTEAFF
TRBJ1-5	TRBD1	TRBV7-9	few	TGTGCCAGCAGCTTAGGGACAGGGAGGAGCAATCAGCCCCAGCATTTT	CASSLGTGRSNQPQHF
TRBJ1-5	TRBD1	TRBV19	NA	TGTGCCAGTAGTATGGGACAGGGCCTTAGCAATCAGCCCCAGCATTTT	CASSMGQGLSNQPQHF
TRBJ2-7	TRBD1	TRBV10-3	NA	TGTGCCATCAGTCGGACAGGGAAAATTGCCTCCTACGAGCAGTACTTC	CAISRTGKIASYEQYF
TRBJ1-4	NA	TRBV18	once	TGTGCCAGCTCACCACTCAACTTTAGGGCGGGGGACGAAAAACTGTTTTTT	CASSPLNFRAGDEKLFF
TRBJ1-2	NA	TRBV4-2	NA	TGTGCCAGCAGCCAGGACGCCGGACAGTCCTATGGCTACACCTTC	CASSQDAGQSYGYTF
TRBJ2-1	NA	TRBV5-1	NA	TGCGCCAGCAGCTTGGATGCAGGGGCGTCCTACAATGAGCAGTTCTTC	CASSLDAGASYNEQFF
TRBJ2-1	NA	TRBV21-1	few	TGTGCCAGCAGCAAAGTTTCGTGGCAGGACTTCTACAATGAGCAGTTCTTC	CASSKVSWQDFYNEQFF
TRBJ1-2	NA	TRBV7-2	few	TGTGCCAGCAGCATTCCCAGGGGACCCAGCCCTTATGGCTACACCTTC	CASSIPRGPSPYGYTF
TRBJ2-7	NA	TRBV7-2	NA	TGTGCCAGCAGCTTACTGTGGGGGGGGCGAGAGCAGTACTTC	CASSLLWGGREQYF
TRBJ1-3	NA	TRBV19	few	TGTGCCAGTAGTATTCAAACGGCGGCTGGAAACACCATATATTTT	CASSIQTAAGNTIYF
TRBJ1-3	NA	TRBV6-5	few	TGTGCCAGCAGTAGTAGGGGTTCGCCTGGAAACACCATATATTTT	CASSSRGSPGNTIYF
TRBJ2-5	NA	TRBV7-2	NA	TGTGCCAGCAGCCCGCAGAGGGGGAAGGAGACCCAGTACTTC	CASSPQRGKETQYF
TRBJ1-3	NA	TRBV5-1	few	TGCGCCAGCAGCCCGGGTGGCTCTGGAAACACCATATATTTT	CASSPGGSGNTIYF
TRBJ2-7	TRBD2	TRBV18	NA	TGTGCCAGCTCACCCCTGACTAGCGGGGGGGCCTACGAGCAGTACTTC	CASSPLTSGGAYEQYF
TRBJ1-2	NA	TRBV5-1	NA	TGCGCCAGCAGCCTAAAGGACAGCTATGGCTACACCTTC	CASSLKDSYGYTF
TRBJ1-4	TRBD1	TRBV5-6	NA	TGTGCCAGCAGCCTGGAATGGACAGGCAAGGGAAAACTGTTTTTT	CASSLEWTGKGKLFF
TRBJ2-5	NA	TRBV5-1	few	TGCGCCAGCAGCTTGGCAGAAGAGACCCAGTACTTC	CASSLAEETQYF
TRBJ2-7	NA	TRBV29-1	NA	TGCAGCGTTGCGGAGCGAGTTACCTACGAGCAGTACTTC	CSVAERVTYEQYF
TRBJ2-1	TRBD1	TRBV19	few	TGTGCCAGTAGTCCCCGGACAGGAACTGCAAATGAGCAGTTCTTC	CASSPRTGTANEQFF
TRBJ1-1	NA	TRBV18	NA	TGTGCCAGCTCAAGTTGGCAGGTGGGTGTGGACACTGAAGCTTTCTTT	CASSSWQVGVDTEAFF
TRBJ1-1	TRBD1	TRBV19	few	TGTGCCAGTACGCAGGGACAGGGCTCTCCGGGGACTGAAGCTTTCTTT	CASTQGQGSPGTEAFF